A selection of T cell receptor beta chains follows, all from one sample in a study of CD8 T cells in ankylosing spondylitis. A single record per CDR3 protein comes from TCRdb applying MiXCR to the 5' RACE reads. This sample has around 890,000 distinct CDR3 sequences; 12% occur once, and the top ten carry approximately 0.46%. Source material: blood, either unsorted or a sorted T cell fraction (not recorded which). The receptors stem from a male donor with ankylosing spondylitis. The CDR3 runs from the conserved cysteine through the conserved F or W. D genes are given only for firm matches. Size is stated for part of the rows, as once, few or many counts, or as a class when the clone is expanded.

j_gene: TRBJ2-3
abundance: few
v_gene: TRBV5-1
d_gene: -
CDR3nt: TGCGCCAGCAGCTCGACAGGCCTAGATACGCAGTATTTT
CDR3aa: CASSSTGLDTQYF

j_gene: TRBJ2-7
abundance: -
v_gene: TRBV28
d_gene: TRBD1
CDR3nt: TGTGCCAGCAGACCGTCCGGGACAGGGAGGCAGCAGTACTTC
CDR3aa: CASRPSGTGRQQYF

j_gene: TRBJ2-3
abundance: few
v_gene: TRBV7-3
d_gene: TRBD2
CDR3nt: TGTGCCACCTGCCCGGTAGCGGGGGGGACGGATACGCAGTATTTT
CDR3aa: CATCPVAGGTDTQYF

j_gene: TRBJ2-2
abundance: -
v_gene: TRBV12-3/TRBV12-4
d_gene: -
CDR3nt: TGTGCCAGCAGTTCGTTTGGGGGGCCGAACACCGGGGAGCTGTTTTTT
CDR3aa: CASSSFGGPNTGELFF

j_gene: TRBJ2-7
abundance: few
v_gene: TRBV20-1
d_gene: -
CDR3nt: TGCAGTGCTAGGGCGCCCTACGAGCAGTACTTC
CDR3aa: CSARAPYEQYF

j_gene: TRBJ2-1
abundance: many
v_gene: TRBV6-2/TRBV6-3
d_gene: -
CDR3nt: TGTGCCAGCAGCCGAGCTGGGGCCTCGAATGAGCAGTTCTTC
CDR3aa: CASSRAGASNEQFF

j_gene: TRBJ2-2
abundance: -
v_gene: TRBV6-1
d_gene: TRBD2
CDR3nt: TGTGCCAGCAGCCCCCCGACTAGCGGGAGGCGCCGCACCGGGGAGCTGTTTTTT
CDR3aa: CASSPPTSGRRRTGELFF

j_gene: TRBJ1-6
abundance: -
v_gene: TRBV6-2/TRBV6-3
d_gene: -
CDR3nt: TGTGCCAGCAGTTATTTGGTGCCGGCCAGGAATTCACCCCTCCACTTT
CDR3aa: CASSYLVPARNSPLHF

j_gene: TRBJ2-7
abundance: -
v_gene: TRBV7-2
d_gene: TRBD2
CDR3nt: TGTGCCAGCAGCTCCTTAGCGGGGGCATACTACGAGCAGTACTTC
CDR3aa: CASSSLAGAYYEQYF

j_gene: TRBJ1-3
abundance: once
v_gene: TRBV9
d_gene: -
CDR3nt: TGTGCCAGCAGCAGGGAGAGCTCTGGAAACACCATATATTTT
CDR3aa: CASSRESSGNTIYF

j_gene: TRBJ1-2
abundance: few
v_gene: TRBV6-2/TRBV6-3
d_gene: -
CDR3nt: TGTGCCAGCAGTTACCCCGGGGGTTACTATGGCTACACCTTC
CDR3aa: CASSYPGGYYGYTF

j_gene: TRBJ1-3
abundance: -
v_gene: TRBV24-1
d_gene: -
CDR3nt: TGTGCCACCAGTGAGGCCCCATCTGGAAACACCATATATTTT
CDR3aa: CATSEAPSGNTIYF

j_gene: TRBJ1-4
abundance: many
v_gene: TRBV7-9
d_gene: -
CDR3nt: TGTGCCAGCAGTAAAACAACTAATGAAAAACTGTTTTTT
CDR3aa: CASSKTTNEKLFF

j_gene: TRBJ2-1
abundance: -
v_gene: TRBV12-3/TRBV12-4
d_gene: -
CDR3nt: TGTGCCAGCAGGCGGACTAACAGGGGCGGGCGGAATGAGCAGTTCTTC
CDR3aa: CASRRTNRGGRNEQFF

j_gene: TRBJ2-1
abundance: few
v_gene: TRBV7-3
d_gene: -
CDR3nt: TGTGCCAGCAGCTTAAGCCGTGGGCCCAACAATGAGCAGTTCTTC
CDR3aa: CASSLSRGPNNEQFF

j_gene: TRBJ2-1
abundance: many
v_gene: TRBV6-2/TRBV6-3
d_gene: TRBD2
CDR3nt: TGCGCCAGCGGGAGCTCCTACAATGAGCAGTTCTTC
CDR3aa: CASGSSYNEQFF

j_gene: TRBJ2-1
abundance: -
v_gene: TRBV7-9
d_gene: TRBD2
CDR3nt: TGTGCCAGCAGCAAAAGCGGGAGCGCCAATGAGCAGTTCTTC
CDR3aa: CASSKSGSANEQFF

j_gene: TRBJ2-1
abundance: -
v_gene: TRBV6-5
d_gene: -
CDR3nt: TGTGCCAGCATGGGGGACTCCGCGGAGGAGTTCTTC
CDR3aa: CASMGDSAEEFF

j_gene: TRBJ1-2
abundance: many
v_gene: TRBV6-5
d_gene: -
CDR3nt: TGTGCCAGCAGCCCGATGGGGGCTAACTATGGCTACACCTTC
CDR3aa: CASSPMGANYGYTF

j_gene: TRBJ1-5
abundance: -
v_gene: TRBV12-3/TRBV12-4
d_gene: TRBD1
CDR3nt: TGTGCCAGCAGTCAGACAGGGTACCAGCCCCAGCATTTT
CDR3aa: CASSQTGYQPQHF

j_gene: TRBJ2-2
abundance: few
v_gene: TRBV6-2/TRBV6-3
d_gene: -
CDR3nt: TGTGCCAGCAAAACGGCAGGGGACGCGAACACCGGGGAGCTGTTTTTT
CDR3aa: CASKTAGDANTGELFF

j_gene: TRBJ1-3
abundance: many
v_gene: TRBV6-1
d_gene: -
CDR3nt: TGTGCCAGCCGTCAGGGTGCTGGAAACACCATATATTTT
CDR3aa: CASRQGAGNTIYF

j_gene: TRBJ1-4
abundance: many
v_gene: TRBV2
d_gene: -
CDR3nt: TGTGCCAGCAGTGACCACGGTCCCGGGGGCGCGGAAGAAAAACTGTTTTTT
CDR3aa: CASSDHGPGGAEEKLFF

j_gene: TRBJ2-7
abundance: -
v_gene: TRBV6-1
d_gene: TRBD2
CDR3nt: TGTGCCAGCAGGGCCCGGGGGCTAGCGGGAATATACGAGCAGTACTTC
CDR3aa: CASRARGLAGIYEQYF

j_gene: TRBJ2-7
abundance: -
v_gene: TRBV5-1
d_gene: TRBD2
CDR3nt: TGCGCCAGCAGCTCTCAGGGGTGGACTAGCGGGACCCAAAAGGGTTACGAGCAGTACTTC
CDR3aa: CASSSQGWTSGTQKGYEQYF

j_gene: TRBJ2-1
abundance: few
v_gene: TRBV7-2
d_gene: -
CDR3nt: TGTGCCAGCAGCGCCGATGGCAGGGGATCCTACAATGAGCAGTTCTTC
CDR3aa: CASSADGRGSYNEQFF

j_gene: TRBJ1-1
abundance: few
v_gene: TRBV11-2
d_gene: -
CDR3nt: TGTGCCAGCAGCTTAGTTCCAGGTGGGGCTTTCTTT
CDR3aa: CASSLVPGGAFF

j_gene: TRBJ2-3
abundance: few
v_gene: TRBV20-1
d_gene: TRBD2
CDR3nt: TGCAGTGCTAGAGATCGACTAGCGTGGGCAGATACGCAGTATTTT
CDR3aa: CSARDRLAWADTQYF

j_gene: TRBJ1-6
abundance: few
v_gene: TRBV4-1
d_gene: -
CDR3nt: TGCGCCAGCAGCCCTGTAAACTACAGGGAGCCCCATTCACCCCTCCACTTT
CDR3aa: CASSPVNYREPHSPLHF